This record covers a single TCR beta chain. The antigen remains unidentified. Quantitative 5'-RACE was performed with molecular barcodes, and it yielded the TCR beta libraries. Each CDR3 protein gets one entry after TCRdb re-called the 5' RACE reads with MiXCR. The sample lists 180,000 or so distinct CDR3 sequences, 9.5% to 13% occurring once. CDR1 is SGHRS and CDR2 is YFSETQ in the germline V gene. The V and J ends lost 3 bases and 0 bases, in that order; junction bases with no gene match: 5. The CDR3 runs to 18 residues. The record originates from a study of CD8 T cells in ankylosing spondylitis. General observations from the study: Disease-linked clones bore a CD8+ phenotype, appearing relatively rarely in peripheral blood. Seemingly distinctive of ankylosing spondylitis blood was a TCR beta motif formed by eight highly homologous variants.

The sequencing sample was made of blood, either unsorted or a sorted T cell fraction (not recorded which). This TCR came from a male donor with ankylosing spondylitis or in good health (not recorded which). This chain connects TRBV5-1 to TRBJ2-1; 14 bases agree with TRBD2. The CDR3 protein is CASSSSGTSGSSYNEQFF. CDR3 bases: TGCGCCAGCAGCTCGTCGGGGACTAGCGGGAGCTCCTACAATGAGCAGTTCTTC.